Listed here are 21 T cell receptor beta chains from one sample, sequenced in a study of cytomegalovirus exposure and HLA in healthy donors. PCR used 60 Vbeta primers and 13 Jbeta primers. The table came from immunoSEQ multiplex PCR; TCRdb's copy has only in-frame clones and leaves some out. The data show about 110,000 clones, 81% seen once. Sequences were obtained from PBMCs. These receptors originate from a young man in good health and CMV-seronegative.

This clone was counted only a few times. DNA for the CDR3: TGTGCCAGCTCCCCCAGTGAGGAGCGCACTGAAGCTTTCTTT. Amino acids: CASSPSEERTEAFF. This chain connects TRBV18 to TRBJ1-1; D is unresolved. Germline V gene lookup returns CDR1 KGHSH and CDR2 LQKENI. V was clipped by 6 bases and J by 4 bases, with 15 bases between them. CDR3 length equals 14 residues.

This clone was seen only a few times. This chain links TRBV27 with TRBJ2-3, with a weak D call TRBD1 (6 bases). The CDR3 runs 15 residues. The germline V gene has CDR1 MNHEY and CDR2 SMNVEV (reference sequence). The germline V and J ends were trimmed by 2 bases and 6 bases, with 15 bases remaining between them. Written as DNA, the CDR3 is TGTGCCAGCAGTTTAGACAGGATCAGGATGGATACGCAGTATTTT. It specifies CASSLDRIRMDTQYF.

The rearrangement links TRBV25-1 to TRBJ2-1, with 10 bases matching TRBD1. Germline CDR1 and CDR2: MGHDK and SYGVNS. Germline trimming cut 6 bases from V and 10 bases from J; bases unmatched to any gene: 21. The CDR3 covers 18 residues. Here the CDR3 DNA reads TGTGCCAGCAGCCCCGAAGCGCCGGGACAGGGGTCCCCGGTAGAGCAGTTCTTC. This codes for CASSPEAPGQGSPVEQFF.

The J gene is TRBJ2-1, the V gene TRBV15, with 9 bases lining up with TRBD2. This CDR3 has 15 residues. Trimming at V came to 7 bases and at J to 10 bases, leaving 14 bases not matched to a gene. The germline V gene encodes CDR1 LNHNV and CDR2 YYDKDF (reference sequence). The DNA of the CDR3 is TGTGCCACCATCTTAAAGGGGCTAGCGGGGTTCGAGCAGTTCTTC. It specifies CATILKGLAGFEQFF.

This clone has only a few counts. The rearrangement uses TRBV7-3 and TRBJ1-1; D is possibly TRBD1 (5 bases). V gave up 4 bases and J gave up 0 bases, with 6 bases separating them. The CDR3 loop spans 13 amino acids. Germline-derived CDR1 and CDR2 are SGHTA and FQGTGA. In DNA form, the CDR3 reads TGTGCCAGCAGCTCGACAGTGAACACTGAAGCTTTCTTT. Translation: CASSSTVNTEAFF.

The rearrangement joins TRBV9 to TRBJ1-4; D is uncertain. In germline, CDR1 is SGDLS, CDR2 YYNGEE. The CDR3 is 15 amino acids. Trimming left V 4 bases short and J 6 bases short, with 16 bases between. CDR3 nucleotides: TGTGCCAGCAGCCCGGATGGCAGGCTCCATGAAAAACTGTTTTTT. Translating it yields CASSPDGRLHEKLFF. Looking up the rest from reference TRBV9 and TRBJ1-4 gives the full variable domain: DSGVTQTPKHLITATGQRVTLRCSPRSGDLSVYWYQQSLDQGLQFLIQYYNGEERAKGNILERFSAQQFPDLHSELNLSSLELGDSALYFCASSPDGRLHEKLFFGSGTQLSVL.

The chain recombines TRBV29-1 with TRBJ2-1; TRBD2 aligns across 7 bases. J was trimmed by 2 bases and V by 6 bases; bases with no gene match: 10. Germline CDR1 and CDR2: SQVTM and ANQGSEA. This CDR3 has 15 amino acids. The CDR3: CSVILAAPAYNEQFF. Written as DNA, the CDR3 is TGCAGCGTAATCCTAGCGGCCCCCGCCTACAATGAGCAGTTCTTC.

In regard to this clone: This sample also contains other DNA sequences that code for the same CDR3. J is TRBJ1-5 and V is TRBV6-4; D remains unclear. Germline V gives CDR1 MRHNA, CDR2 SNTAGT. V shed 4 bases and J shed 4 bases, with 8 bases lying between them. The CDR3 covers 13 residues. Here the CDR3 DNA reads TGTGCCAGCAGTGGGCAGGCGAATCAGCCCCAGCATTTT. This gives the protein CASSGQANQPQHF.

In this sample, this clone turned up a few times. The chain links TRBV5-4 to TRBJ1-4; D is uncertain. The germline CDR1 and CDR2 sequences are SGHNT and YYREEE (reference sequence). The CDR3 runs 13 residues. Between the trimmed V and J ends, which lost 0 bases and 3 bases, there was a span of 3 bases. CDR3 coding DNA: TGTGCCAGCAGCTTGGCGGCTAATGAAAAACTGTTTTTT. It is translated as CASSLAANEKLFF.

The CDR3 loop reads CAWRIATGVLYF. CDR3 in DNA: TGTGCCTGGAGGATTGCGACAGGCGTCCTGTACTTC. The V and J genes are TRBV30 and TRBJ2-7; tentatively, D is TRBD1 (6 bases). Trimming left V 3 bases short and J 12 bases short, with 18 bases between. The CDR3 has 12 amino acids. Germline V lookup: CDR1 GTSNPN, CDR2 SVGIG (reference sequence).

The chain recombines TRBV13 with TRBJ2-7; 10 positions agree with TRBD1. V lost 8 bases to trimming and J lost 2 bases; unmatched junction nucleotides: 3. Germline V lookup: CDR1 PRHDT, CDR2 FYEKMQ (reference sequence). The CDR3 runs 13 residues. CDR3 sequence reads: CASLGQGTYEQYF. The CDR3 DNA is TGTGCCAGCTTGGGACAGGGGACCTACGAGCAGTACTTC.

DNA of the CDR3: TGTGCCAGCAGCTTAGGCAGGGGGTGGAACACTGAAGCTTTCTTT. Protein product: CASSLGRGWNTEAFF. This chain uses TRBV11-2 with TRBJ1-1, with 7 bases fitting TRBD1. This CDR3 spans 15 amino acids. V lost 1 base and J lost 1; bases outside the gene matches: 3. Per the germline V gene, CDR1 is SGHAT and CDR2 is FQNNGV.

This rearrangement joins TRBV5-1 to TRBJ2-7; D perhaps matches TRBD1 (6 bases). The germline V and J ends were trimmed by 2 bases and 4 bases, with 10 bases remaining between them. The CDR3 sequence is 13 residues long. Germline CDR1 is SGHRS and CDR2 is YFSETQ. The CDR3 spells CASSLVTGYEQYF. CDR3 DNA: TGCGCCAGCAGCTTAGTTACAGGGTACGAGCAGTACTTC.

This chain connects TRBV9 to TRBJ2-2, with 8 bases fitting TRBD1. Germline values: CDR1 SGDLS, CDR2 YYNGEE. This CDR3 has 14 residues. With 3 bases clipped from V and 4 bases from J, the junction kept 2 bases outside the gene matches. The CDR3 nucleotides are TGTGCCAGCAGCGGGACAGGGAGCACCGGGGAGCTGTTTTTT. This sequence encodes CASSGTGSTGELFF.

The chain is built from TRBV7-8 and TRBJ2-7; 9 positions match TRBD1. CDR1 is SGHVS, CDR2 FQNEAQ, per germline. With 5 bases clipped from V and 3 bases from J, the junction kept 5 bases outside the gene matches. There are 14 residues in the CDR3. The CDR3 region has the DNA TGTGCCAGCAGCCCACTGGACAGGGGCTACGAGCAGTACTTC. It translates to CASSPLDRGYEQYF.

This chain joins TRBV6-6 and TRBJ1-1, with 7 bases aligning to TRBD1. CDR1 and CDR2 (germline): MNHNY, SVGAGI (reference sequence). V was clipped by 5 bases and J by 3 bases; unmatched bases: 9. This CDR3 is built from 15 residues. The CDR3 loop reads CASSATTGIDTEAFF. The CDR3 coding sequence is TGTGCCAGCAGTGCAACGACAGGGATTGACACTGAAGCTTTCTTT.

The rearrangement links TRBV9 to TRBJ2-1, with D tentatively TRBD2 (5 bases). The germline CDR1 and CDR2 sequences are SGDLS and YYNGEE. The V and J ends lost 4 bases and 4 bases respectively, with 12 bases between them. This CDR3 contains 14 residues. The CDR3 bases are TGTGCCAGCAGCCCACCGGGGTTATACAATGAGCAGTTCTTC. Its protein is CASSPPGLYNEQFF.

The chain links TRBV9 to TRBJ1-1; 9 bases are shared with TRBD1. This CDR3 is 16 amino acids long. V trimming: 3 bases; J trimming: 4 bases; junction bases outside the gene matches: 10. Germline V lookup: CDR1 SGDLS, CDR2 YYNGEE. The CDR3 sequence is CASSGAQGARPTEAFF. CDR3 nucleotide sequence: TGTGCCAGCAGCGGAGCACAGGGGGCCCGTCCCACTGAAGCTTTCTTT.

CDR3 region: CATSRDQTYEQYF. CDR3 DNA: TGTGCCACCAGCAGAGACCAGACCTACGAGCAGTACTTC. This chain links TRBV15 with TRBJ2-7, with D uncertain. Per the germline V gene, CDR1 is LNHNV and CDR2 is YYDKDF (reference sequence). Deletions cut 0 bases from V and 2 bases from J, with 5 bases between. This CDR3 is 13 amino acids long.

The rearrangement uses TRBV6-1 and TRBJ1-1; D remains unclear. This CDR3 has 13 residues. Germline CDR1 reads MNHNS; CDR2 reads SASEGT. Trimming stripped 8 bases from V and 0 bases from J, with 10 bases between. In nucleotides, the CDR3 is TGTGCCAGCTCCGACTCTATGAACACTGAAGCTTTCTTT. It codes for CASSDSMNTEAFF.

The CDR3 region is CASSSTSGTNTGELFF. CDR3 coding DNA: TGCGCCAGCAGCTCGACTAGCGGAACGAACACCGGGGAGCTGTTTTTT. This chain uses TRBV5-1 with TRBJ2-2, with TRBD2 matching over 9 bases. Germline-derived CDR1 and CDR2 are SGHRS and YFSETQ. The CDR3 consists of 16 residues. Unmatched junction bases numbered 3, after V lost 3 bases and J lost 0 bases.